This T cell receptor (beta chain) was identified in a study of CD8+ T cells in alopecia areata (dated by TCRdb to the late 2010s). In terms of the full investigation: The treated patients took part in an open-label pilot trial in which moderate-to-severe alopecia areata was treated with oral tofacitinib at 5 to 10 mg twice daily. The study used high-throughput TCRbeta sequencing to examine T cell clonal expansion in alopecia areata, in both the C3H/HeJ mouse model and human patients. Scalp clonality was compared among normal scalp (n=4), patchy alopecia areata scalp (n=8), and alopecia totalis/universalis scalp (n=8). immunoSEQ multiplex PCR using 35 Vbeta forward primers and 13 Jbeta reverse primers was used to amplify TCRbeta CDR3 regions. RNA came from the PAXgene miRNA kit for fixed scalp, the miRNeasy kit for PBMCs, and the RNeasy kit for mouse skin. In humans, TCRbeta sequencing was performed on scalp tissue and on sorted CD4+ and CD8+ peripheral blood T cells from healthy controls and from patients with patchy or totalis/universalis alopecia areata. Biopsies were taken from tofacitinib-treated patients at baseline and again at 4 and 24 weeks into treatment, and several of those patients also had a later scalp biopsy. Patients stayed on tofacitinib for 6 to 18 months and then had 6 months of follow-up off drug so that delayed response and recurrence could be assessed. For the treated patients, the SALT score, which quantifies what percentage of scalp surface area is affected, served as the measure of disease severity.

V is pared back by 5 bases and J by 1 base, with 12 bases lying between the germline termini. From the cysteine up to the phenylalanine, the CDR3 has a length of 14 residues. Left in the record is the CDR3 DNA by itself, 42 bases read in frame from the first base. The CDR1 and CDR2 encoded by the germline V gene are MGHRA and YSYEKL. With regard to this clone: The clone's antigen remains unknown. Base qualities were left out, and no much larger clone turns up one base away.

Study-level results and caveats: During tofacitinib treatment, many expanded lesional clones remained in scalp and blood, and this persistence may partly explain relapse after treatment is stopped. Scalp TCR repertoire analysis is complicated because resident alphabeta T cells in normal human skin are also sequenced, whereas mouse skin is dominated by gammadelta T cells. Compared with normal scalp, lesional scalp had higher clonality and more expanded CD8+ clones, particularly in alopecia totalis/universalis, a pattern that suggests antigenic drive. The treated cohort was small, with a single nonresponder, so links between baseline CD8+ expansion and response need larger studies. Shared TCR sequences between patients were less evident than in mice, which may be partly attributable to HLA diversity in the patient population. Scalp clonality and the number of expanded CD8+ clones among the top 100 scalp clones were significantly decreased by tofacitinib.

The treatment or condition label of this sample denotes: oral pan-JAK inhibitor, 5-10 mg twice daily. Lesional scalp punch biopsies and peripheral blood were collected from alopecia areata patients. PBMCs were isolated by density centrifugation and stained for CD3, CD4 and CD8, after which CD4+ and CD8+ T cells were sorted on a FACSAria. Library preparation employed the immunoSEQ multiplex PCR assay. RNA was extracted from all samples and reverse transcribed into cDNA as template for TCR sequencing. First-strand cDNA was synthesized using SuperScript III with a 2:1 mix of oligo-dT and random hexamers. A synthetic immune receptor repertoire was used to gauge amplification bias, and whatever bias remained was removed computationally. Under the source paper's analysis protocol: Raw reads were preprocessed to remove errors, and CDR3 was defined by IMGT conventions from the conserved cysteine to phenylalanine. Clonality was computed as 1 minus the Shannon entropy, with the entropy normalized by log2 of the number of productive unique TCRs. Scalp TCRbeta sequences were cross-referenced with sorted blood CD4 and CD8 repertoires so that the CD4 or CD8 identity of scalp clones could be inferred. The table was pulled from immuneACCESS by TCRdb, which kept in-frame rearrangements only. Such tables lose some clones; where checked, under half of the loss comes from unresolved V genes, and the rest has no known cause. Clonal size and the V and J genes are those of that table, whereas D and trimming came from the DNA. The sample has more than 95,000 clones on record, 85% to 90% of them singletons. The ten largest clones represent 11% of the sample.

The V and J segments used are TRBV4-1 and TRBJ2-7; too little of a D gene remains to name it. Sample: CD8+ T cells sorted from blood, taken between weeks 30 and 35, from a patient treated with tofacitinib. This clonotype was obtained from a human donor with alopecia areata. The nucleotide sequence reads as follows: TGCGCCAGCAGCTTTGCTGCAGGATCCTACGAGCAGTACTTC. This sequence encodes CASSFAAGSYEQYF.